The 26 T cell receptor beta chains below were found in one sample sequenced in a study of OX40 agonist ivuxolimab in advanced cancers. Profiling relied on immunoSEQ multiplex PCR, and the TCRdb table lists in-frame clones only, not all of them. The repertoire holds about 58,000 clones, with roughly 89% as singletons. Sample: CD4+ or CD8+ T cells sorted from blood, taken in a trial of the OX40 agonist ivuxolimab. All receptors derive from an adult with an advanced solid tumor such as melanoma, head and neck, liver or kidney cancer.

The rearrangement uses TRBV30 and TRBJ2-5; tentative D call: TRBD2 (6 bases). Per germline, CDR1 GTSNPN and CDR2 SVGIG (reference sequence). This CDR3 comprises 14 residues. V lost 2 bases and J lost 4, with 14 bases in between. The chain's CDR3 is CAWSLTGVPETQYF. CDR3 in DNA: TGTGCCTGGAGTTTGACGGGAGTCCCAGAGACCCAGTACTTC.

This clone showed up just once. The chain couples TRBV28 to TRBJ2-7; 7 nucleotides agree with TRBD1. V gave up 4 bases and J gave up 6 bases; unmatched junction bases: 12. This CDR3 has 15 amino acids. The germline V gene encodes CDR1 MDHEN and CDR2 SYDVKM. The CDR3 bases are TGTGCCAGCAGTTCTCCCCGACAGGGTGGACCCGAGCAGTACTTC. Its protein product is CASSSPRQGGPEQYF. The full variable domain, rest sourced from reference TRBV28 and TRBJ2-7, is DVKVTQSSRYLVKRTGEKVFLECVQDMDHENMFWYRQDPGLGLRLIYFSYDVKMKEKGDIPEGYSVSREKKERFSLILESASTNQTSMYLCASSSPRQGGPEQYFGPGTRLTVT.

The chain combines TRBV11-2 with TRBJ1-1; 8 bases are a match to TRBD1. Germline V gene data show CDR1 as SGHAT and CDR2 as FQNNGV. This CDR3 contains 15 residues. V lost 3 bases and J lost 6; bases outside the gene matches: 9. The CDR3 sequence is CASSLAGGVFAEAFF. DNA for the CDR3: TGTGCCAGCAGCTTGGCAGGGGGCGTTTTTGCTGAAGCTTTCTTT.

The chain recombines TRBV30 with TRBJ1-2, with a weak D call TRBD1 (5 bases). The CDR3 runs 14 residues. Trimming stripped 2 bases from V and 4 bases from J, with 14 bases between. The germline V gene has CDR1 GTSNPN and CDR2 SVGIG (reference sequence). For the CDR3, the DNA is TGTGCCTGGAGTAATGTGGGGGGTATCTATGGCTACACCTTC. Translated, it gives CAWSNVGGIYGYTF.

This chain connects TRBV5-4 to TRBJ2-6; a weak D match, TRBD1 (6 bases). V was clipped by 0 bases and J by 1 base, with 11 bases between them. This CDR3 spans 17 amino acids. Germline V gene data show CDR1 as SGHNT and CDR2 as YYREEE (reference sequence). In nucleotides, the CDR3 is TGTGCCAGCAGCTTGGGCAGGGGTGGGTCTGGGGCCAACGTCCTGACTTTC. It yields the protein CASSLGRGGSGANVLTF.

The chain recombines TRBV5-1 with TRBJ2-3, with 7 bases that match TRBD2. The CDR3 extends over 14 amino acids. Losses at the gene ends were 2 bases for V and 8 bases for J; bases not matched to a gene: 8. Germline assignment: CDR1 SGHRS and CDR2 YFSETQ. The CDR3 is CASSFGGSWGTQYF. In DNA, the CDR3 is TGCGCCAGCAGCTTCGGCGGGAGTTGGGGTACGCAGTATTTT. Together with reference TRBV5-1 and TRBJ2-3, the CDR3 gives the full variable domain: KAGVTQTPRYLIKTRGQQVTLSCSPISGHRSVSWYQQTPGQGLQFLFEYFSETQRNKGNFPGRFSGRQFSNSRSEMNVSTLELGDSALYLCASSFGGSWGTQYFGPGTRLTVL.

The chain has TRBV10-2 and TRBJ2-7, with 7 bases identical to TRBD1. CDR1 and CDR2 from the germline V gene are WSHSY and SAAADI. V gave up 7 bases and J gave up 5 bases; unmatched junction bases: 8. This CDR3 contains 13 residues. The DNA for the CDR3 is TGCGCCAGCACCCCGACAGGGATCGACGAGCAGTACTTC. It specifies CASTPTGIDEQYF.

V and J are TRBV5-1 and TRBJ1-1, with 9 bases that match TRBD1. The germline gives CDR1 SGHRS, CDR2 YFSETQ. The CDR3 spans 17 residues. Unmatched junction bases numbered 13, after V lost 3 bases and J lost 4 bases. Here the CDR3 reads CASSSTGTGLGGTEAFF. Written as DNA, the CDR3 is TGCGCCAGCAGCTCAACCGGGACAGGGCTAGGTGGCACTGAAGCTTTCTTT.

This clone was seen a few times. The V and J genes are TRBV28 and TRBJ2-6, with 13 bases matching TRBD2. The CDR3 extends over 17 amino acids. V lost 4 bases to trimming and J lost 2 bases; unmatched junction nucleotides: 2. Germline V gene lookup returns CDR1 MDHEN and CDR2 SYDVKM. This chain's CDR3 is CASSSGTSGTGANVLTF. CDR3 sequence (DNA): TGTGCCAGCAGTTCCGGGACTAGCGGGACTGGGGCCAACGTCCTGACTTTC.

The CDR3 here is CASSSYNEQFF. The CDR3 DNA reads TGTGCCAGCAGTTCCTACAATGAGCAGTTCTTC. The chain joins TRBV5-4 to TRBJ2-1; D unclear. Germline assignment: CDR1 SGHNT and CDR2 YYREEE (reference sequence). The ends were cut back, 5 bases at V and 1 base at J, with 1 base in the middle. The CDR3 is 11 amino acids.

This clone has just one count. V gene TRBV6-1 combines with J gene TRBJ2-3; 12 positions match TRBD2. The CDR3 runs 15 residues. Trimming removed 6 bases from V and 6 bases from J; junction bases left unmatched: 7. Germline CDR1 MNHNS, CDR2 SASEGT. The DNA for the CDR3 is TGTGCCAGCAGGATACTAGCGGGAGGATGGGATACGCAGTATTTT. Translated, it gives CASRILAGGWDTQYF.

V is TRBV10-2 and J is TRBJ2-7, with TRBD1 matching 8 bases. CDR3 length: 12 residues. CDR1 is WSHSY and CDR2 is SAAADI in the germline V gene. V lost 8 bases and J lost 11; bases outside the gene matches: 11. The CDR3 DNA is TGCGCCAGCGCTGAGCTGAAGGGACAGGAGTACTTC. The encoded protein is CASAELKGQEYF.

The chain couples TRBV6-1 to TRBJ1-5, with a possible D match to TRBD1 (6 bases). The germline gives CDR1 MNHNS, CDR2 SASEGT. The CDR3 is 14 amino acids. Trimming stripped 2 bases from V and 3 bases from J, with 8 bases between. This chain's CDR3 is CASSEQGPNQPQHF. CDR3 DNA: TGTGCCAGCAGTGAACAGGGGCCCAATCAGCCCCAGCATTTT.

This clone has only a few counts. The chain carries TRBV29-1 and TRBJ1-2; possible D gene TRBD1, 5 bases. The CDR3 is 11 residues long. Germline loops: CDR1 SQVTM, CDR2 ANQGSEA. The CDR3 nucleotides read TGCAGTATTGCGGGGACCTATGGCTACACCTTC. Protein product: CSIAGTYGYTF.

The chain employs TRBV5-4 and TRBJ2-1; 12 nucleotides agree with TRBD2. CDR1 is SGHNT and CDR2 is YYREEE in the germline V gene (reference sequence). V shed 0 bases, J shed 6 bases, and the junction held 7 bases outside the gene matches. The CDR3 runs 17 residues. The CDR3 region has the DNA TGTGCCAGCAGCTTGGGACTAGCGGGAGATTTAGGCAATGAGCAGTTCTTC. Translated, it gives CASSLGLAGDLGNEQFF.

This clone was observed a handful of times. The chain recombines TRBV6-6 with TRBJ1-2; D is possibly TRBD1 (6 bases). The CDR3 is 16 amino acids. Trimming stripped 5 bases from V and 2 bases from J, with 18 bases between. Germline V gene sequence: CDR1 MNHNY, CDR2 SVGAGI (reference sequence). CDR3 DNA sequence: TGTGCCAGCAGTGCCAGCCTCGGGACATCAAACTATGGCTACACCTTC. This gives the protein CASSASLGTSNYGYTF.

This chain joins TRBV19 and TRBJ1-1; TRBD1 aligns across 7 bases. Germline loops: CDR1 LNHDA, CDR2 SQIVND (reference sequence). Trimming took 9 bases from V and 0 from J; bases not matched to a gene: 4. The CDR3 extends over 13 amino acids. CDR3 region: CASQQGLNTEAFF. The DNA of the CDR3 is TGTGCCAGCCAACAGGGGTTGAACACTGAAGCTTTCTTT.

The chain recombines TRBV6-5 with TRBJ2-1; tentatively, D is TRBD1 or TRBD2 (5 bases each). Looked up from germline, CDR1 is MNHEY and CDR2 is SVGAGI. There are 11 residues in the CDR3. Trimming removed 7 bases at V and 13 bases at J, with 14 bases between. In nucleotides, the CDR3 is TGTGCCAGCACCCCTGGGGGACCCCAGTTCTTC. Its translation: CASTPGGPQFF.

The gene calls are TRBV5-4 and TRBJ2-3; TRBD2 matches 14 bases. The CDR3 is 16 amino acids. Germline-derived CDR1 and CDR2 are SGHNT and YYREEE (reference sequence). V shed 5 bases, J shed 6 bases, and the junction held 8 bases outside the gene matches. The CDR3 region is CASSDGLAGGTDTQYF. The DNA of the CDR3 is TGTGCCAGCAGTGACGGACTAGCGGGAGGTACCGATACGCAGTATTTT. Full variable domain (remainder filled in from reference TRBV5-4 and TRBJ2-3): ETGVTQSPTHLIKTRGQQVTLRCSSQSGHNTVSWYQQALGQGPQFIFQYYREEENGRGNFPPRFSGLQFPNYSSELNVNALELDDSALYLCASSDGLAGGTDTQYFGPGTRLTVL.

This clone is a singleton in its sample. The rearrangement uses TRBV5-4 and TRBJ2-1, with TRBD1 matching over 10 bases. The trim removed 4 bases at V and 0 bases at J, leaving 4 bases unmatched. CDR1 is SGHNT, CDR2 YYREEE, per germline (reference sequence). CDR3 length: 16 amino acids. The CDR3 is CASSTRTGGSYNEQFF. The CDR3 nucleotides are TGTGCCAGCAGCACCAGGACAGGGGGCTCCTACAATGAGCAGTTCTTC.

The rearrangement links TRBV27 to TRBJ1-5; D uncertain. This CDR3 has 13 residues. Per the germline V gene, CDR1 is MNHEY and CDR2 is SMNVEV (reference sequence). V gave up 2 bases and J gave up 6 bases, with 8 bases separating them. In DNA form, the CDR3 reads TGTGCCAGCAGTTTAAACCTGGGTCAGCCCCAGCATTTT. This gives the protein CASSLNLGQPQHF.

The chain carries TRBV19 and TRBJ2-2; D might be TRBD1 (6 bases). Germline V gene sequence: CDR1 LNHDA, CDR2 SQIVND (reference sequence). The V end was cut by 7 bases, the J end by 6 bases, with 9 bases between. This CDR3 contains 12 residues. The CDR3 DNA is TGTGCCAGTAACCAGGGGCCCGGGGAGCTGTTTTTT. As protein: CASNQGPGELFF.

The J gene is TRBJ2-1, the V gene TRBV25-1; D remains ambiguous. Germline V gene lookup returns CDR1 MGHDK and CDR2 SYGVNS. The CDR3 has 12 residues. The V end lost 0 bases, the J end lost 12 bases, and 9 bases lay between the germline ends. CDR3 nucleotides: TGTGCCAGCAGTGAATATCACCATGGGCAGTTCTTC. The encoded protein is CASSEYHHGQFF.

This clone was recorded a few times. V usage is TRBV28 and J usage is TRBJ2-1; no clear D gene. CDR3 length equals 15 residues. CDR1 is MDHEN and CDR2 is SYDVKM in the germline V gene. Trimming pared 5 bases from V and 6 bases from J, leaving 17 bases between. The CDR3 loop reads CASSRLDPKANEQFF. Written as DNA, the CDR3 is TGTGCCAGCAGTCGTCTGGATCCCAAAGCCAATGAGCAGTTCTTC.

This clone occurred once. The rearrangement links TRBV11-1 to TRBJ2-7, with D maybe TRBD1 (5 bases). CDR3 length equals 15 residues. The germline CDR1 and CDR2 sequences are SGHAT and FQDESV (reference sequence). With 2 bases removed from V and 1 base from J, the gap between germline ends came to 12 bases. Here the CDR3 DNA reads TGTGCCAGCAGCTTACCCGCAGGGTCTTCCTACGAGCAGTACTTC. Translated, it gives CASSLPAGSSYEQYF.

The chain links TRBV19 to TRBJ2-4; D not resolved. CDR3 length: 16 residues. Germline V gene sequence: CDR1 LNHDA, CDR2 SQIVND (reference sequence). V gave up 7 bases and J gave up 0 bases, with 16 bases separating them. CDR3 coding DNA: TGTGCCAGTAAAATGGGTCCGGACCAAGCCAAAAACATTCAGTACTTC. This gives the protein CASKMGPDQAKNIQYF.